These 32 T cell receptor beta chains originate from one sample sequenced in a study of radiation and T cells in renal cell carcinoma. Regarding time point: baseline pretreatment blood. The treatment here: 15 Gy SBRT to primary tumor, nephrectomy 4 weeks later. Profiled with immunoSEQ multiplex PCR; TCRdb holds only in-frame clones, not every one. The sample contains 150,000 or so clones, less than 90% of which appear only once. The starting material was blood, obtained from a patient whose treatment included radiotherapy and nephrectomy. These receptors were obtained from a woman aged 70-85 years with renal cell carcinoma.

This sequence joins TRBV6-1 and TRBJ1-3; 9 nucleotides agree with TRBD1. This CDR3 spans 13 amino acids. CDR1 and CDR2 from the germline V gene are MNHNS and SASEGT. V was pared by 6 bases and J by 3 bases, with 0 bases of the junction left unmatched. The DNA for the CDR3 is TGTGCCAGCAGGGGACAGGGTGGAAACACCATATATTTT. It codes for CASRGQGGNTIYF.

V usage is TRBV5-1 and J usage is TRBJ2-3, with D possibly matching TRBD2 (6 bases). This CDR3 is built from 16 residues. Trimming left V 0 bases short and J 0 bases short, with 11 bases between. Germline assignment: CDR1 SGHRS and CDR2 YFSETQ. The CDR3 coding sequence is TGCGCCAGCAGCTTGGGTGGGGGGATGAGCACAGATACGCAGTATTTT. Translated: CASSLGGGMSTDTQYF.

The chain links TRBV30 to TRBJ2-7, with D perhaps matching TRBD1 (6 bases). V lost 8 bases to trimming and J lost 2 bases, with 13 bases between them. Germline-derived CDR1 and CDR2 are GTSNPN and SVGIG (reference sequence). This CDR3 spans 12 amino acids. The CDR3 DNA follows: TGTGCCCTGACAGGCATCACCTACGAGCAGTACTTC. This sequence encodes CALTGITYEQYF.

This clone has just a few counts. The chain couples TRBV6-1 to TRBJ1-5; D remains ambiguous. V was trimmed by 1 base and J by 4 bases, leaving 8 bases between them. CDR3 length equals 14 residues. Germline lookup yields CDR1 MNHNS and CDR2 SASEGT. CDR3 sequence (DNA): TGTGCCAGCAGTGAAGTTGGAGGAAATCAGCCCCAGCATTTT. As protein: CASSEVGGNQPQHF.

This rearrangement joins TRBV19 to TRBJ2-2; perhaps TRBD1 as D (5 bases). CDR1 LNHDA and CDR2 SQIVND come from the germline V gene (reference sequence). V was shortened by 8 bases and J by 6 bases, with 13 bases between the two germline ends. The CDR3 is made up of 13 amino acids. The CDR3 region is CASLFRGSGELFF. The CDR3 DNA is TGTGCCAGTCTGTTTAGGGGATCCGGGGAGCTGTTTTTT.

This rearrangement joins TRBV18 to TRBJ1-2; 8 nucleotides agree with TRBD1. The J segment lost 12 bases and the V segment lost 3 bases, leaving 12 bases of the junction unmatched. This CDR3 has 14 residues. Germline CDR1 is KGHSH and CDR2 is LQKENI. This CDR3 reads CASSPTASIQGDTF. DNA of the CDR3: TGTGCCAGCTCACCGACGGCCTCGATACAGGGGGACACCTTC.

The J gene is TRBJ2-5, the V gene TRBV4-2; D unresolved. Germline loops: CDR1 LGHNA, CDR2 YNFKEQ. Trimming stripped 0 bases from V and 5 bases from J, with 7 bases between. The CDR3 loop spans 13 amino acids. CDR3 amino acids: CASSQEGLETQYF. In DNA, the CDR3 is TGTGCCAGCAGCCAAGAGGGCCTGGAGACCCAGTACTTC.

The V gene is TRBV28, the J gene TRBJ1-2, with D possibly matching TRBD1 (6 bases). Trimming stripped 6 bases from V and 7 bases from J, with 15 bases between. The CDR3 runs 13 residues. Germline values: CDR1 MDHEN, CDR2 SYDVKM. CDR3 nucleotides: TGTGCCAGCAGCTCCGGACAGCCCTCTGGCTACACCTTC. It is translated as CASSSGQPSGYTF.

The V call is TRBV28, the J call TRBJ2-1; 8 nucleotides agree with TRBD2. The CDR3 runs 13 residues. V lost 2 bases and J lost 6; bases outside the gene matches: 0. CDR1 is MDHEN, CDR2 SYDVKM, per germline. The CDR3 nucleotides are TGTGCCAGCAGTTTAGGGACTAGCAATGAGCAGTTCTTC. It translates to CASSLGTSNEQFF.

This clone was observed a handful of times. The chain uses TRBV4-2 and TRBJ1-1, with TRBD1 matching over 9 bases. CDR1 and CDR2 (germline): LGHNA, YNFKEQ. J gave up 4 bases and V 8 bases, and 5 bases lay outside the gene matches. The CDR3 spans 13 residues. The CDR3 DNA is TGTGCCAGCGTATCGACAGGGGGCACTGAAGCTTTCTTT. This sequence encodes CASVSTGGTEAFF.

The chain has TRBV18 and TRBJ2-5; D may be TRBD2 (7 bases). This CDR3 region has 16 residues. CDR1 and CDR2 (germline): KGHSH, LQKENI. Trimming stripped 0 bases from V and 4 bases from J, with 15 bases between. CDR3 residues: CASSPPKGGPPETQYF. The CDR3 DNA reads TGTGCCAGCTCACCACCGAAGGGGGGGCCCCCAGAGACCCAGTACTTC.

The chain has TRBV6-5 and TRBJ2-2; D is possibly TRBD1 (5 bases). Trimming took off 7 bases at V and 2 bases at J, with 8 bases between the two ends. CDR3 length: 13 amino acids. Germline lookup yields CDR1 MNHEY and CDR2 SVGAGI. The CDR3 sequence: CASNQGNTGELFF. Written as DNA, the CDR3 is TGTGCCAGCAACCAGGGCAACACCGGGGAGCTGTTTTTT.

In nucleotides, the CDR3 is TGCAGCGTTGGCTTGGTGGATACGCAGTATTTT. Translation gives CSVGLVDTQYF. The rearrangement links TRBV29-1 to TRBJ2-3; no clear D gene. This CDR3 has 11 amino acids. The germline V and J ends were trimmed by 4 bases and 6 bases, with 8 bases remaining between them. Germline CDR1 is SQVTM and CDR2 is ANQGSEA.

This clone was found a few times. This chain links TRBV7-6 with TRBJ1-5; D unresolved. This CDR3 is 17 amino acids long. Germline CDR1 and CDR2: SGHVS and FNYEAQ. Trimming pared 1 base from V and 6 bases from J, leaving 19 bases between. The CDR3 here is CASSLDKSEGFAQPQHF. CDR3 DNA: TGTGCCAGCAGCTTAGACAAAAGTGAGGGTTTTGCTCAGCCCCAGCATTTT. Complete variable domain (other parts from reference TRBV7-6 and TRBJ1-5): GAGVSQSPRYKVTKRGQDVALRCDPISGHVSLYWYRQALGQGPEFLTYFNYEAQQDKSGLPNDRFSAERPEGSISTLTIQRTEQRDSAMYRCASSLDKSEGFAQPQHFGDGTRLSIL.

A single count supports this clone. CDR3 DNA: TGCGCCAGCAGCTTGGACAGGGTGGGCACTGAAGCTTTCTTT. Amino acid sequence: CASSLDRVGTEAFF. The gene calls are TRBV5-1 and TRBJ1-1; tentative D call: TRBD1 (6 bases). Trimming pared 0 bases from V and 4 bases from J, leaving 10 bases between. CDR1 is SGHRS and CDR2 is YFSETQ in the germline V gene. The CDR3 loop spans 14 amino acids.

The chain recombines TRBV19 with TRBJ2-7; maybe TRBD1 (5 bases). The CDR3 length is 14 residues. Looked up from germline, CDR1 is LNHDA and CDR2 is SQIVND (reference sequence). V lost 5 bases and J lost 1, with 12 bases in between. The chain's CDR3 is CASSRRERSYEQYF. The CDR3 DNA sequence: TGTGCCAGTAGTCGCAGGGAAAGGTCCTACGAGCAGTACTTC. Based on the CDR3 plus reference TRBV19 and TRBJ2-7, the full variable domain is DGGITQSPKYLFRKEGQNVTLSCEQNLNHDAMYWYRQDPGQGLRLIYYSQIVNDFQKGDIAEGYSVSREKKESFPLTVTSAQKNPTAFYLCASSRRERSYEQYFGPGTRLTVT.

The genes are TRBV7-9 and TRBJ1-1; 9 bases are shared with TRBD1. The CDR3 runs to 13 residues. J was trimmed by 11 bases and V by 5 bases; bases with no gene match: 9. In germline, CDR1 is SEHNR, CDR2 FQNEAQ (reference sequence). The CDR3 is CASSRGDRVPAFF. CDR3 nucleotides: TGTGCCAGCAGCCGGGGGGACAGGGTTCCGGCTTTCTTT.

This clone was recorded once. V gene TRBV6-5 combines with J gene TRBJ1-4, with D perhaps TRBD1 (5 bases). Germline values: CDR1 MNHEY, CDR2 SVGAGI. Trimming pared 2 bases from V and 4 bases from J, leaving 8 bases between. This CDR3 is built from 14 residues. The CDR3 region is CASSYRGGNEKLFF. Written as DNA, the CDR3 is TGTGCCAGCAGTTACCGCGGGGGTAATGAAAAACTGTTTTTT.

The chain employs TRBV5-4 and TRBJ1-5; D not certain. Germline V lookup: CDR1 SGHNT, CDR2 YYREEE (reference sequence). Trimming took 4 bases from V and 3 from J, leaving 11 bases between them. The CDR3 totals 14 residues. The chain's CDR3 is CASSEAGPNQPQHF. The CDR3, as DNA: TGTGCCAGCAGCGAGGCCGGCCCCAATCAGCCCCAGCATTTT.

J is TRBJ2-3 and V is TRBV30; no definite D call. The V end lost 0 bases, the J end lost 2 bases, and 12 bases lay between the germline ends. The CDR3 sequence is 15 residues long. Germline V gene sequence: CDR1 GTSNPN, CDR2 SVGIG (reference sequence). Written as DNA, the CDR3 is TGTGCCTGGAGTGTGACAACCGCTGCCACAGATACGCAGTATTTT. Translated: CAWSVTTAATDTQYF.

CDR3 sequence: CASSGTTGVGETQYF. CDR3 sequence (DNA): TGTGCCAGCAGCGGAACTACAGGGGTGGGGGAGACCCAGTACTTC. The chain recombines TRBV7-9 with TRBJ2-5; 7 nucleotides match TRBD1. V gave up 5 bases and J gave up 5 bases; unmatched junction bases: 11. This CDR3 is 15 amino acids long. Germline CDR1 reads SEHNR; CDR2 reads FQNEAQ (reference sequence).

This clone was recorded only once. The CDR3 sequence is CSVAQGDVETQYF. In DNA, the CDR3 is TGCAGCGTTGCACAGGGGGATGTAGAGACCCAGTACTTC. V is TRBV29-1 and J is TRBJ2-5, with 8 nucleotides matching TRBD1. Trimming took 4 bases from V and 4 from J; bases not matched to a gene: 5. Per germline, CDR1 SQVTM and CDR2 ANQGSEA. CDR3 size: 13 residues.

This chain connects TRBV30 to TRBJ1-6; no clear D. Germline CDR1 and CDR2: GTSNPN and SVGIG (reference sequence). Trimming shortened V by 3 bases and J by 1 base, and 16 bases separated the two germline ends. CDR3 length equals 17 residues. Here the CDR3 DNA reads TGTGCCTGGAGCGGTCTCTTCGGGGTATCCTATAATTCACCCCTCCACTTT. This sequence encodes CAWSGLFGVSYNSPLHF.

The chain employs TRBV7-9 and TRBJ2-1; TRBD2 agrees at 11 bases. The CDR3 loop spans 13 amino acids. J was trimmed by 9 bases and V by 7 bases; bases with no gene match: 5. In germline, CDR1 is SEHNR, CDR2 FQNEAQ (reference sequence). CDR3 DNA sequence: TGTGCCAGCACCCCCCTAGCGGGGGGTGAGCAGTTCTTC. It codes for CASTPLAGGEQFF.

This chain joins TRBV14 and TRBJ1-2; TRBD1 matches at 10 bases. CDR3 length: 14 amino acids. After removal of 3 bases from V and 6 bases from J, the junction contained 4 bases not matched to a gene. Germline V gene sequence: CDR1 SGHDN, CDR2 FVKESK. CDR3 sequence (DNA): TGTGCCAGCAGCCACACGACAGGGGGCGATGGCTACACCTTC. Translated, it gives CASSHTTGGDGYTF.

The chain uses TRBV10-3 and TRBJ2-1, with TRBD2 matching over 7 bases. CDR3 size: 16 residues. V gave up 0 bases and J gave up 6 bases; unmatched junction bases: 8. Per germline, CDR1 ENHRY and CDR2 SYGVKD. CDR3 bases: TGTGCCATCAGTGAGTCCGGGGCTAGCGGAGGCAATGAGCAGTTCTTC. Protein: CAISESGASGGNEQFF.

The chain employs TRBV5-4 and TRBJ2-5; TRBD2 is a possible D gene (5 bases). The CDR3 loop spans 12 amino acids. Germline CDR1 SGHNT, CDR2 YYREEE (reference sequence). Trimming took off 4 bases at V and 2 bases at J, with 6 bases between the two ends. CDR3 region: CASSRGQETQYF. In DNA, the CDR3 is TGTGCCAGCAGCCGGGGACAAGAGACCCAGTACTTC.

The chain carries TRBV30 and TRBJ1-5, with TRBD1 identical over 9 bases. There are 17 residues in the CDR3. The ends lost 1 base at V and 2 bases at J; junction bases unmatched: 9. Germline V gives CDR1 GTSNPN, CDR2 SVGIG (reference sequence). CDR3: CAWSAHRGPGGNQPQHF. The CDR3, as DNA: TGTGCCTGGAGTGCCCACAGGGGGCCCGGCGGCAATCAGCCCCAGCATTTT.

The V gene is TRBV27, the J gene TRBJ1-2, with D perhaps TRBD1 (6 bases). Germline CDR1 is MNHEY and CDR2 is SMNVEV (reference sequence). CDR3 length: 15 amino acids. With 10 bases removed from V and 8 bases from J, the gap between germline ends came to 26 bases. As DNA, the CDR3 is TGTGCCACCTTCGAACTCGGGGGGCAGGATCGAGGCTACACCTTC. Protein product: CATFELGGQDRGYTF.

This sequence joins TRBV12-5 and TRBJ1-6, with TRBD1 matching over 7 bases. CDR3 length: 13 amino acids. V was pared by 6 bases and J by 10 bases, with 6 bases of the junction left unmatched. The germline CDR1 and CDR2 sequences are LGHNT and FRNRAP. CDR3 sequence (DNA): TGTGCTAGTGGGCAGGGGGGGGGATCACCCCTCCACTTT. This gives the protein CASGQGGGSPLHF.

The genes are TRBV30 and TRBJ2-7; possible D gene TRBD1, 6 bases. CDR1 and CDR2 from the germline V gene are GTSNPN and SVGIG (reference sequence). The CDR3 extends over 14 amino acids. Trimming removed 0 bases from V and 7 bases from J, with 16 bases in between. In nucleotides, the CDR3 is TGTGCCTGGAGTGTAGGCAGGGGAGTGTGGGAGCAGTACTTC. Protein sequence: CAWSVGRGVWEQYF.

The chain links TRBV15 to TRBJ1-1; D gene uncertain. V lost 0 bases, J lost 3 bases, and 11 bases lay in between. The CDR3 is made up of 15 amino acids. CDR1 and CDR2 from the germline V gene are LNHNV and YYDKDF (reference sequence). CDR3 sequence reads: CATSRDPTAYTEAFF. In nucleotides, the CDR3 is TGTGCCACCAGCAGAGATCCTACGGCTTACACTGAAGCTTTCTTT. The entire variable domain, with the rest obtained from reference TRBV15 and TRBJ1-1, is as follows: DAMVIQNPRYQVTQFGKPVTLSCSQTLNHNVMYWYQQKSSQAPKLLFHYYDKDFNNEADTPDNFQSRRPNTSFCFLDIRSPGLGDTAMYLCATSRDPTAYTEAFFGQGTRLTVV.